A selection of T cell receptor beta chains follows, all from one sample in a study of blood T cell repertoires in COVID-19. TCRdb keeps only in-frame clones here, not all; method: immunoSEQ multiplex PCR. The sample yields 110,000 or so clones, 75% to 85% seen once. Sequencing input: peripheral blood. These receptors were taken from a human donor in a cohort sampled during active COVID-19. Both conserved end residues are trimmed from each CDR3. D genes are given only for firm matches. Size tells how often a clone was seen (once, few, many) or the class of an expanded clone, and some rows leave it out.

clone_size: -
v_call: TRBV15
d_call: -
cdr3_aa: ATSRGQTYEQY

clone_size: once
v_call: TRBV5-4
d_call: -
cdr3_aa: ASSFILGAAIPNEQY

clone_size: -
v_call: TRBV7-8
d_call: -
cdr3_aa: ASSPPWGADTQY

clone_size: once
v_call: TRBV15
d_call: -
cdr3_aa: ATSSASIRGYT

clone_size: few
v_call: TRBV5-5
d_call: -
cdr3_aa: ASSLAFRLPTPEQY

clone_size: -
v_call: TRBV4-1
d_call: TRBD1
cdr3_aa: ASSHPGQGGLNEQF

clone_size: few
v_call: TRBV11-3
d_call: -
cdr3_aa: ASSGDVGVPEQY

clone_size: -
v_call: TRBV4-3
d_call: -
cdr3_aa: ASSLEYRVQPQH

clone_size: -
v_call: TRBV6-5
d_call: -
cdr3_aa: ASSLNAGEAF

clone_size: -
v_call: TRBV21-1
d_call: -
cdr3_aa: ASSKAARGRYEQY

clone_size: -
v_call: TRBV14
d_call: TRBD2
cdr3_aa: ASSQVYVVGGAHEQY